Presented here are 10 T cell receptor beta chains from one specimen sequenced in a study of blood T cell repertoires in COVID-19. Profiling relied on immunoSEQ multiplex PCR, and the TCRdb table lists in-frame clones only, not all of them. The sample has 450,000 or so clones; around 90% are singletons. Source material: peripheral blood. These receptors all stem from a man younger than 35 with COVID-19, enrolled during active disease.

In this sample, this clone turned up a few times. The V call is TRBV25-1, the J call TRBJ1-1, with D uncertain. Trimming shortened V by 1 base and J by 1 base, and 10 bases separated the two germline ends. Germline values: CDR1 MGHDK, CDR2 SYGVNS. This CDR3 contains 15 residues. The DNA of the CDR3 is TGTGCCAGCAGTGAATCTGGCACAGCGAACACTGAAGCTTTCTTT. It encodes CASSESGTANTEAFF. Drawing the rest from reference TRBV25-1 and TRBJ1-1, the complete variable domain is EADIYQTPRYLVIGTGKKITLECSQTMGHDKMYWYQQDPGMELHLIHYSYGVNSTEKGDLSSESTVSRIRTEHFPLTLESARPSHTSQYLCASSESGTANTEAFFGQGTRLTVV.

The chain joins TRBV7-9 to TRBJ2-6; maybe TRBD2 (6 bases). The CDR3 is 18 amino acids. In germline, CDR1 is SEHNR, CDR2 FQNEAQ (reference sequence). V lost 8 bases and J 12 bases, leaving 32 bases between the germline ends. CDR3 sequence reads: CASQDRGTASHGAGVLTF. DNA of the CDR3: TGTGCCAGCCAAGACCGCGGGACTGCGAGCCATGGGGCAGGCGTCCTGACTTTC.

The chain links TRBV7-9 to TRBJ2-3; D is ambiguous. Germline assignment: CDR1 SEHNR and CDR2 FQNEAQ (reference sequence). The CDR3 contains 12 residues. The V gene lost 1 base and the J gene lost 7 bases, with 6 bases spanning the gap. Here the CDR3 reads CASSLEYNTQYF. The CDR3 DNA reads TGTGCCAGCAGCTTAGAATATAATACGCAGTATTTT.

The chain is built from TRBV24-1 and TRBJ2-7; a weak D match, TRBD2 (5 bases). The CDR3 loop spans 21 amino acids. Trimming left V 1 base short and J 0 bases short, with 27 bases between. The germline gives CDR1 KGHDR, CDR2 SFDVKD. The CDR3 DNA is TGTGCCACCAGTGATTTCCCTAACTGGCATCTGGGGAGAGAGTACTCCTACGAGCAGTACTTC. It yields the protein CATSDFPNWHLGREYSYEQYF.

V usage is TRBV29-1 and J usage is TRBJ2-3, with D unclear. The CDR3 is made up of 10 amino acids. The germline V gene has CDR1 SQVTM and CDR2 ANQGSEA. Trimming stripped 7 bases from V and 5 bases from J, with 7 bases between. The CDR3 loop reads CSGGEDTQYF. CDR3 DNA sequence: TGCAGCGGAGGAGAAGATACGCAGTATTTT.

The rearrangement links TRBV30 to TRBJ1-1, with D possibly matching TRBD1 (5 bases). Germline V gene lookup returns CDR1 GTSNPN and CDR2 SVGIG (reference sequence). The CDR3 runs to 14 residues. V was clipped by 0 bases and J by 4 bases, with 12 bases between them. The CDR3 sequence is CAWSVQVAVTEAFF. The DNA for the CDR3 is TGTGCCTGGAGTGTACAGGTCGCGGTCACTGAAGCTTTCTTT.

The genes are TRBV2 and TRBJ1-2; a weak D match, TRBD1 (5 bases). The V gene's germline CDR1 is SNHLY and CDR2 FYNNEI. Deletions cut 4 bases from V and 2 bases from J, with 11 bases between. The CDR3 extends over 14 amino acids. The CDR3 DNA is TGTGCCAGCAGTGCAGGGCCTCTGAACTATGGCTACACCTTC. Its protein product is CASSAGPLNYGYTF.

This chain links TRBV5-1 with TRBJ2-1; D is perhaps TRBD2 (6 bases). This CDR3 has 14 amino acids. The germline CDR1 and CDR2 sequences are SGHRS and YFSETQ. Trimming removed 4 bases at V and 9 bases at J, with 17 bases between. CDR3 in DNA: TGCGCCAGCAGCCCGTGGGGGGAGGTAGGTGAGCAGTTCTTC. Amino acids: CASSPWGEVGEQFF.

This clone was detected a few times. CDR3 region: CASSEGARDRGPRFF. The CDR3, as DNA: TGTGCCAGCAGTGAAGGGGCCCGTGACAGGGGGCCTAGGTTCTTC. The genes are TRBV6-1 and TRBJ2-1; 10 bases align to TRBD1. The CDR3 is made up of 15 amino acids. The germline CDR1 and CDR2 sequences are MNHNS and SASEGT. With 1 base clipped from V and 15 bases from J, the junction kept 12 bases outside the gene matches.

This clone was seen only a few times. The chain is built from TRBV24-1 and TRBJ2-7, with 7 bases aligning to TRBD2. V trimming: 3 bases; J trimming: 4 bases; junction bases outside the gene matches: 17. CDR3 length: 18 residues. Germline lookup yields CDR1 KGHDR and CDR2 SFDVKD. The CDR3 is CATSDGGGTPDSTYEQYF. CDR3 nucleotides: TGTGCCACCAGTGATGGGGGAGGGACGCCGGATAGTACTTACGAGCAGTACTTC.